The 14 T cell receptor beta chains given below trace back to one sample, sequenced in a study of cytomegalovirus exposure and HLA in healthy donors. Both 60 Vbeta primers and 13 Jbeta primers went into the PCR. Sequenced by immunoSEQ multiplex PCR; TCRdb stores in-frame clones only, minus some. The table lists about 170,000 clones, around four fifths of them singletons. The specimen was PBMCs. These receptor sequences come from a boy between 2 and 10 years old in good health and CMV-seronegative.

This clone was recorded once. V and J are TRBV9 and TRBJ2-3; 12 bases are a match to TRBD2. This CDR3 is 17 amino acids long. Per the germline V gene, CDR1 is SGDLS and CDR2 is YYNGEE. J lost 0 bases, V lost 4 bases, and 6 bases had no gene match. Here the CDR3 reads CASSPWTSGTSTDTQYF. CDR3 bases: TGTGCCAGCAGCCCCTGGACTAGCGGGACAAGCACAGATACGCAGTATTTT.

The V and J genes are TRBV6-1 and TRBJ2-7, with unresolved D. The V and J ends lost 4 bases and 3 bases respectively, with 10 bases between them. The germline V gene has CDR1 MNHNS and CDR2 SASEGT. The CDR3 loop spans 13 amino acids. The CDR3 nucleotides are TGTGCCAGCAGTGCCCTCACTTACTACGAGCAGTACTTC. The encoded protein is CASSALTYYEQYF.

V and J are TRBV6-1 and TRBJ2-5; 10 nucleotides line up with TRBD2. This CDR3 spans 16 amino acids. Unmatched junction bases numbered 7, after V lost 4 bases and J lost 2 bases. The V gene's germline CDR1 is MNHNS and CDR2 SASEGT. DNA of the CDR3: TGTGCCAGCAGTGGGGGGACTAGCGAGGGACAAGAGACCCAGTACTTC. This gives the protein CASSGGTSEGQETQYF.

In DNA, the CDR3 is TGTGCCAGCAGCCAAGTGAGCGGGAACACAGATACGCAGTATTTT. It is translated as CASSQVSGNTDTQYF. The chain is built from TRBV4-2 and TRBJ2-3, with 7 positions matching TRBD2. The germline CDR1 and CDR2 sequences are LGHNA and YNFKEQ. This CDR3 region has 15 residues. Losses at the gene ends were 1 base for V and 2 bases for J; bases not matched to a gene: 3.

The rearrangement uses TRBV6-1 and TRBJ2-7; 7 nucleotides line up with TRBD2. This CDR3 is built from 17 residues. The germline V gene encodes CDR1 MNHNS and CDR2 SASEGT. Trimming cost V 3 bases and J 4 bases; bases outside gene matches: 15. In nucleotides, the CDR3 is TGTGCCAGCAGTGAGTTTGGGGGGGTAGGAGCGCTATACGAGCAGTACGTC. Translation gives CASSEFGGVGALYEQYV.

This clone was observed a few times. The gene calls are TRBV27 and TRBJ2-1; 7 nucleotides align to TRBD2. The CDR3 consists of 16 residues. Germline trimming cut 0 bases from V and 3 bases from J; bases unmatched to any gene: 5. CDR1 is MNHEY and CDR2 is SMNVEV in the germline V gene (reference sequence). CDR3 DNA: TGTGCCAGCAGTTTATCGTGGCTAGCGGACTACAATGAGCAGTTCTTC. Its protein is CASSLSWLADYNEQFF.

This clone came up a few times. The CDR3 DNA follows: TGTGCCCCTACTGTTGGGGCCACTGAAGCTTTCTTT. Its translation is CAPTVGATEAFF. The chain has TRBV5-4 and TRBJ1-1, with a possible D match to TRBD1 (5 bases). Germline lookup yields CDR1 SGHNT and CDR2 YYREEE (reference sequence). The CDR3 totals 12 residues. Trimming took 10 bases from V and 4 from J, leaving 14 bases between them. Combining the CDR3 with reference TRBV5-4 and TRBJ1-1 gives the whole variable domain ETGVTQSPTHLIKTRGQQVTLRCSSQSGHNTVSWYQQALGQGPQFIFQYYREEENGRGNFPPRFSGLQFPNYSSELNVNALELDDSALYLCAPTVGATEAFFGQGTRLTVV.

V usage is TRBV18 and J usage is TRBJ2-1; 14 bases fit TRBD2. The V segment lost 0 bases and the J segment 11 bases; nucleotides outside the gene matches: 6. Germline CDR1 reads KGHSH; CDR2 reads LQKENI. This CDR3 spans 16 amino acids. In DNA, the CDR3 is TGTGCCAGCTCACCACCGGGACTAGCGGGAGTAAATAAGCAGTTCTTC. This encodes CASSPPGLAGVNKQFF. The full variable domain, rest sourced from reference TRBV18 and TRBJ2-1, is NAGVMQNPRHLVRRRGQEARLRCSPMKGHSHVYWYRQLPEEGLKFMVYLQKENIIDESGMPKERFSAEFPKEGPSILRIQQVVRGDSAAYFCASSPPGLAGVNKQFFGPGTRLTVL.

The CDR3 loop reads CASSVGSGNTEAFF. The CDR3 nucleotides are TGTGCCAGCAGCGTAGGATCGGGGAACACTGAAGCTTTCTTT. The chain is built from TRBV9 and TRBJ1-1; D remains unclear. Trimming removed 0 bases from V and 1 base from J, with 7 bases in between. Germline-derived CDR1 and CDR2 are SGDLS and YYNGEE. The CDR3 contains 14 residues. Based on the CDR3 plus reference TRBV9 and TRBJ1-1, the full variable domain is DSGVTQTPKHLITATGQRVTLRCSPRSGDLSVYWYQQSLDQGLQFLIQYYNGEERAKGNILERFSAQQFPDLHSELNLSSLELGDSALYFCASSVGSGNTEAFFGQGTRLTVV.

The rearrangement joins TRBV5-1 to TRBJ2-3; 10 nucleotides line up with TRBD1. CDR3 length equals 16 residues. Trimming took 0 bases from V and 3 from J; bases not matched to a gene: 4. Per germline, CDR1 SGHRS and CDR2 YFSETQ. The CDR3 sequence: CASSLGDRGRTDTQYF. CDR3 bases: TGCGCCAGCAGCTTGGGGGACAGGGGACGGACAGATACGCAGTATTTT.

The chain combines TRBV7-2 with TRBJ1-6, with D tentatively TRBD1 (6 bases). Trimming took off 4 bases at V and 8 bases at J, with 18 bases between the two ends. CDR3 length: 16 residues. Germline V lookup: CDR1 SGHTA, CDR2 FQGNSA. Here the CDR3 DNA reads TGTGCCAGCAGCTCACAGGGACCCCCTAATGATTCACCCCTCCACTTT. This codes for CASSSQGPPNDSPLHF.

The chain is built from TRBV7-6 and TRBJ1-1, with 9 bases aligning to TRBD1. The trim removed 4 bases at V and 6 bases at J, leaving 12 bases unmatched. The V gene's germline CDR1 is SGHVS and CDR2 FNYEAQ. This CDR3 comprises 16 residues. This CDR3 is CASSSGTGSVLAEAFF. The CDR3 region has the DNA TGTGCCAGCAGCTCCGGGACAGGGTCGGTCTTGGCTGAAGCTTTCTTT. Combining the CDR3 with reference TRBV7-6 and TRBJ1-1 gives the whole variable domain GAGVSQSPRYKVTKRGQDVALRCDPISGHVSLYWYRQALGQGPEFLTYFNYEAQQDKSGLPNDRFSAERPEGSISTLTIQRTEQRDSAMYRCASSSGTGSVLAEAFFGQGTRLTVV.

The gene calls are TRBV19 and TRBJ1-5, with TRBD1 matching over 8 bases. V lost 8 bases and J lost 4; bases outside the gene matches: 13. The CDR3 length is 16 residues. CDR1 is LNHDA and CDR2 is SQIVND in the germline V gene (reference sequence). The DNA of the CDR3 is TGTGCCAGTTCCCCGTTGGGACAGGAGCGAAATCAGCCCCAGCATTTT. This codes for CASSPLGQERNQPQHF.

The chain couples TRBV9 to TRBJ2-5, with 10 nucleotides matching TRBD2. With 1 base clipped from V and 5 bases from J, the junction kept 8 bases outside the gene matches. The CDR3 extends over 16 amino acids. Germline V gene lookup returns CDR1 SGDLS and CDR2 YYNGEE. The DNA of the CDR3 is TGTGCCAGCAGCGTAAAAATAGCGGGGGGCGGGGAGACCCAGTACTTC. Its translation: CASSVKIAGGGETQYF.